Following are 6 T cell receptor beta chains from one sample sequenced in a study of a mutant IDH1 vaccine in newly diagnosed glioma. Time point of the sample: week 35, safety follow-up. Each dose delivered 300 ug of mutant IDH1 20-mer peptide subcutaneously with imiquimod. These receptors are not linked to any known antigen. Method: immunoSEQ multiplex PCR; TCRdb's copy keeps in-frame clones and lacks some. The sample shows tens of thousands of clones, about 80% of them seen only once. Sequenced here: PBMCs, sampled from a glioma patient whose treatment included an IDH1 peptide vaccine. All receptors come from a woman aged 40-49 years with glioma.

The rearrangement uses TRBV7-2 and TRBJ2-1, with TRBD2 matching 7 bases. This CDR3 has 15 residues. Germline CDR1 SGHTA, CDR2 FQGNSA. V lost 5 bases, J lost 3 bases, and 7 bases stayed unmatched. The CDR3 nucleotides read TGTGCCAGCAGCACCCGGGGCGGGGGCTACAATGAGCAGTTCTTC. This gives the protein CASSTRGGGYNEQFF.

Only one count was recorded for this clone. V usage is TRBV19 and J usage is TRBJ2-3; 9 bases match TRBD1. Germline CDR1 reads LNHDA; CDR2 reads SQIVND (reference sequence). Unmatched junction bases numbered 6, after V lost 2 bases and J lost 6 bases. The CDR3 runs 15 residues. The CDR3 loop is CASSIPGQGKDTQYF. The CDR3 coding sequence is TGTGCCAGTAGTATACCGGGACAGGGAAAGGATACGCAGTATTTT.

The rearrangement joins TRBV6-5 to TRBJ1-2; D gene uncertain. The germline V gene encodes CDR1 MNHEY and CDR2 SVGAGI. The germline V and J ends were trimmed by 10 bases and 3 bases, with 18 bases remaining between them. The length of the CDR3 is 14 residues. CDR3 sequence: CATAEAGRYYGYTF. In DNA, the CDR3 is TGTGCCACAGCAGAGGCAGGTCGATACTATGGCTACACCTTC.

The rearrangement links TRBV27 to TRBJ1-5, with a possible D match to TRBD1 (5 bases). V lost 5 bases to trimming and J lost 2 bases, with 16 bases between them. CDR1 is MNHEY and CDR2 is SMNVEV in the germline V gene (reference sequence). This CDR3 comprises 16 residues. The CDR3 DNA is TGTGCCAGCAGTACCCCGCGGGGGATGGGCAATCAGCCCCAGCATTTT. Translating it yields CASSTPRGMGNQPQHF.

The chain's CDR3 is CAITARIGDDGYTF. CDR3 coding DNA: TGTGCCATCACCGCCCGGATTGGAGACGATGGCTACACCTTC. The chain has TRBV10-3 and TRBJ1-2; D gene uncertain. The V gene's germline CDR1 is ENHRY and CDR2 SYGVKD. This CDR3 has 14 residues. The V end lost 7 bases, the J end lost 6 bases, and 18 bases lay between the germline ends.

This clone showed up just once. The chain couples TRBV5-1 to TRBJ2-1; possible D gene TRBD2, 6 bases. V lost 3 bases, J lost 7 bases, and 14 bases lay in between. CDR1 is SGHRS and CDR2 is YFSETQ in the germline V gene. This CDR3 comprises 14 residues. Here the CDR3 DNA reads TGCGCCAGCAGCTACATTTCAGGGACTAATGAGCAGTTCTTC. This sequence encodes CASSYISGTNEQFF.